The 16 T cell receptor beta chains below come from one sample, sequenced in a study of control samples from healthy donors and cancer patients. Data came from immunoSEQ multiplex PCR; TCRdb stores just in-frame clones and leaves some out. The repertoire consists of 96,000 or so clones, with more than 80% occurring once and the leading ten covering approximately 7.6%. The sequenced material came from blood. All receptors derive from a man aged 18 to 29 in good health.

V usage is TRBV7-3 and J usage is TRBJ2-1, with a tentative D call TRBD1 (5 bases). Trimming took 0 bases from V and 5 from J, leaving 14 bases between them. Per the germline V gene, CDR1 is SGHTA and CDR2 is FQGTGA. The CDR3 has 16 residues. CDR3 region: CASSLTGRGGNNEQFF. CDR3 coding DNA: TGTGCCAGCAGCTTAACGGGTAGGGGTGGAAACAATGAGCAGTTCTTC.

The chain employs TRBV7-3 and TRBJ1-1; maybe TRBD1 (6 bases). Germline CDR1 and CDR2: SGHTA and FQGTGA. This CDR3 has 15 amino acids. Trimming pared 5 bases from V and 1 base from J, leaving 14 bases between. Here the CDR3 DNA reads TGTGCCAGCAGCCCCGGGGGCACGGGGAACACTGAAGCTTTCTTT. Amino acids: CASSPGGTGNTEAFF.

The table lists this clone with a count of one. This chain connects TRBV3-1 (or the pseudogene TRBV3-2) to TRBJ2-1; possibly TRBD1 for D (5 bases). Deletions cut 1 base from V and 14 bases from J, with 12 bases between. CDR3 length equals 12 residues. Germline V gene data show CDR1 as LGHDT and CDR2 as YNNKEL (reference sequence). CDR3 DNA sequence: TGTGCCAGCAGCCAAGGGGGCGCGGAGAAGTTCTTC. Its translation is CASSQGGAEKFF.

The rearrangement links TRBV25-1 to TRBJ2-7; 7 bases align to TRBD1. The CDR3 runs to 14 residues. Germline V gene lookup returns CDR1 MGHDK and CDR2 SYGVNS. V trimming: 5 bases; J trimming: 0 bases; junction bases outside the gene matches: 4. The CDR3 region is CASSSGTASYEQYF. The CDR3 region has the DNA TGTGCCAGCAGTTCCGGGACAGCCTCCTACGAGCAGTACTTC.

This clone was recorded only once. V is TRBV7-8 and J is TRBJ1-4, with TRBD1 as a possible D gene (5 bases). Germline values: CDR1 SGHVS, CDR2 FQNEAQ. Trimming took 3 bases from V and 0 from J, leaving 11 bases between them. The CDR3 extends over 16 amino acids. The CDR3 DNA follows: TGTGCCAGCAGCTTGGACACAGGAACAACTAATGAAAAACTGTTTTTT. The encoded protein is CASSLDTGTTNEKLFF.

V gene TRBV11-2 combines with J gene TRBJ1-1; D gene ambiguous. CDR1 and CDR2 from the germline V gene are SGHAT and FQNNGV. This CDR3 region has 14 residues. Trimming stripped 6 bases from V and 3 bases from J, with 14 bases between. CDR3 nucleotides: TGTGCCAGCAGAATCGCGAGGCGGGACACTGAAGCTTTCTTT. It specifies CASRIARRDTEAFF.

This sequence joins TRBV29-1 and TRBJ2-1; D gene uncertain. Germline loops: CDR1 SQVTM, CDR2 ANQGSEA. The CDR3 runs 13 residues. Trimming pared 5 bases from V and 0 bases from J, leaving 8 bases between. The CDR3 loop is CSVSLSSYNEQFF. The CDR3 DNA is TGCAGCGTTTCTCTGAGCTCCTACAATGAGCAGTTCTTC.

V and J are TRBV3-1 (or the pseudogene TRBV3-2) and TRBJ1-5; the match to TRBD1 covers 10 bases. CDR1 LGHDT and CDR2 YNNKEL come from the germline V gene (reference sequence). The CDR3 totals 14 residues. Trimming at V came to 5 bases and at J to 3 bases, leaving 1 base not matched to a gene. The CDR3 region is CASSDRGPNQPQHF. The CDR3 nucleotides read TGTGCCAGCAGCGACAGGGGGCCCAATCAGCCCCAGCATTTT.

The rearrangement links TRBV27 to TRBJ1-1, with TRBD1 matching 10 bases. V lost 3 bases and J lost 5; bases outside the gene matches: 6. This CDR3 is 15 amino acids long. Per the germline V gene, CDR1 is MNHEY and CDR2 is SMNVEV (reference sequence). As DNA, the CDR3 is TGTGCCAGCAGTTTTAGACAGGGGGCATATACTGAAGCTTTCTTT. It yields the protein CASSFRQGAYTEAFF.

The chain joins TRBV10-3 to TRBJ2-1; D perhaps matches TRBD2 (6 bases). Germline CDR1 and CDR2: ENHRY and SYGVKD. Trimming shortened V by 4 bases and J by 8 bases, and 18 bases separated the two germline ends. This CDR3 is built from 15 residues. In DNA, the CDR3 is TGTGCCATCAGTGGTGGGGACTCGCTTAGGGATGAGCAGTTCTTC. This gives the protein CAISGGDSLRDEQFF.

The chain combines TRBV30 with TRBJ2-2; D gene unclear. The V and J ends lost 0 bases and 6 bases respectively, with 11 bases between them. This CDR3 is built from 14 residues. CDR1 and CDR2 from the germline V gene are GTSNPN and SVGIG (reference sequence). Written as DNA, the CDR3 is TGTGCCTGGAGTGTAGACCTATCGGCCGGGGAGCTGTTTTTT. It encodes CAWSVDLSAGELFF.

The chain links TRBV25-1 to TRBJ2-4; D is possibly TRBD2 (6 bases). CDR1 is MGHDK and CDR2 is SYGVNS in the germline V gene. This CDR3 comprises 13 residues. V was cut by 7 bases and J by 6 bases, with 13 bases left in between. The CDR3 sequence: CASTGLNGNIQYF. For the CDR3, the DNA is TGTGCCAGCACCGGACTAAATGGAAACATTCAGTACTTC.

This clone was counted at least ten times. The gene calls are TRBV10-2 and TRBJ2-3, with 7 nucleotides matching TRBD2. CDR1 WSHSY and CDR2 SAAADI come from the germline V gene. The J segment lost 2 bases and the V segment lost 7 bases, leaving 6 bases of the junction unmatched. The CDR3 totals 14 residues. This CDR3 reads CASTPTSPTDTQYF. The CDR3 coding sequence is TGCGCCAGCACCCCGACTAGCCCCACAGATACGCAGTATTTT.

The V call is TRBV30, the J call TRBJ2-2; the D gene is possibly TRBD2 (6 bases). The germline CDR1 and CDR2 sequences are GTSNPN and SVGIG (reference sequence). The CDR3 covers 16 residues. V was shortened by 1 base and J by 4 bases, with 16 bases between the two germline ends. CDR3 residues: CAWSEGKRVFTGELFF. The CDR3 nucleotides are TGTGCCTGGAGTGAGGGGAAGCGGGTCTTCACCGGGGAGCTGTTTTTT.

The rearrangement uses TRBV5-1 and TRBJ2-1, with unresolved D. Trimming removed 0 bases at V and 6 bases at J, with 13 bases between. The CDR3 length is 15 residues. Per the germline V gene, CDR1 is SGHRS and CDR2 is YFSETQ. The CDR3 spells CASSLEHPVGNEQFF. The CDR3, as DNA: TGCGCCAGCAGCTTGGAACACCCGGTGGGCAATGAGCAGTTCTTC.

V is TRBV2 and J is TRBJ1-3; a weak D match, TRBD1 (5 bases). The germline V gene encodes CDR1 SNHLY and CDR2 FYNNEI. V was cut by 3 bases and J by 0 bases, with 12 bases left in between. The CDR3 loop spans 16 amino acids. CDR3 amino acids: CASSDEGLYSGNTIYF. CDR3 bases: TGTGCCAGCAGTGATGAGGGACTCTACTCTGGAAACACCATATATTTT.